This passage covers 19 T cell receptor beta chains from one sample sequenced in a study of blood T cell repertoires in COVID-19. TCRdb's copy holds only in-frame clones and misses some; the assay was immunoSEQ multiplex PCR. The sample has about 300,000 clones; 85% to 90% are singletons. The sample taken for sequencing was PBMCs or T cells enriched from blood (not recorded which). The receptors were gathered from a man in his thirties or forties who had recovered from COVID-19.

CDR3 DNA sequence: TGCAGTGCTAGTCCGCGGGCAACCTCTGGAAACACCATATATTTT. It translates to CSASPRATSGNTIYF. This chain connects TRBV20-1 to TRBJ1-3; the D is unclear. The CDR3 sequence is 15 residues long. Germline-derived CDR1 and CDR2 are DFQATT and SNEGSKA (reference sequence). The V and J ends lost 3 bases and 0 bases respectively, with 12 bases between them.

The genes are TRBV7-9 and TRBJ1-2, with D perhaps TRBD1 (6 bases). Trimming shortened V by 7 bases and J by 1 base, and 13 bases separated the two germline ends. The CDR3 loop spans 14 amino acids. CDR1 and CDR2 from the germline V gene are SEHNR and FQNEAQ (reference sequence). CDR3 sequence reads: CASMEGGINYGYTF. As DNA, the CDR3 is TGTGCCAGCATGGAGGGGGGGATTAACTATGGCTACACCTTC.

This clone has only one observation. Written as DNA, the CDR3 is TGTGCCAGCAGCTTAGCCGGCAGGGGAGAGACCCAGTACTTC. Encoded protein: CASSLAGRGETQYF. This chain links TRBV7-2 with TRBJ2-5; perhaps TRBD1 as D (6 bases). CDR3 length equals 14 residues. Per germline, CDR1 SGHTA and CDR2 FQGNSA. The V end lost 0 bases, the J end lost 4 bases, and 9 bases lay between the germline ends.

This chain joins TRBV5-4 and TRBJ2-1; 7 bases fit TRBD2. There are 12 residues in the CDR3. The V gene's germline CDR1 is SGHNT and CDR2 YYREEE (reference sequence). With V trimmed by 10 bases and J by 7 bases, 8 bases remained unmatched. The CDR3 nucleotides are TGTGCCTGGACCTGGGGGGGGAATGAGCAGTTCTTC. Translated, it gives CAWTWGGNEQFF.

The J gene is TRBJ1-2, the V gene TRBV7-2; the match to TRBD1 covers 9 bases. CDR3 length equals 15 residues. J gave up 6 bases and V 5 bases, and 10 bases lay outside the gene matches. From germline, CDR1 is SGHTA and CDR2 FQGNSA. CDR3 nucleotides: TGTGCCAGCAGCACGACCCCGGGACAGGGAGATGGCTACACCTTC. Protein product: CASSTTPGQGDGYTF.

The chain recombines TRBV30 with TRBJ2-1, with TRBD2 identical over 9 bases. V lost 0 bases to trimming and J lost 11 bases; unmatched junction nucleotides: 8. CDR3 length: 14 amino acids. Germline lookup yields CDR1 GTSNPN and CDR2 SVGIG (reference sequence). The CDR3 coding sequence is TGTGCCTGGAGTGTAGGCCTAGCGGGGACCAAGCAGTTCTTC. This codes for CAWSVGLAGTKQFF.

The chain couples TRBV27 to TRBJ2-7; maybe TRBD2 (6 bases). V was clipped by 4 bases and J by 3 bases, with 16 bases between them. Looked up from germline, CDR1 is MNHEY and CDR2 is SMNVEV (reference sequence). CDR3 length: 15 amino acids. CDR3 protein: CASSYWGEKGYEQYF. The CDR3, as DNA: TGTGCCAGCAGTTACTGGGGGGAAAAGGGCTACGAGCAGTACTTC.

The sample holds one count of this clone. V and J are TRBV7-2 and TRBJ2-2; D possibly corresponds to TRBD1 (5 bases). Trimming stripped 2 bases from V and 4 bases from J, with 8 bases between. The CDR3 has 14 residues. Germline values: CDR1 SGHTA, CDR2 FQGNSA. In DNA form, the CDR3 reads TGTGCCAGCAGCTTAACAGGAATCACCGGGGAGCTGTTTTTT. Its translation is CASSLTGITGELFF.

This sequence joins TRBV10-3 and TRBJ2-1; 7 bases are shared with TRBD2. With V trimmed by 7 bases and J by 2 bases, 5 bases remained unmatched. The CDR3 loop spans 14 amino acids. CDR1 and CDR2 (germline): ENHRY, SYGVKD. The CDR3 DNA follows: TGTGCCATCAAGAGCGGGGTTACCTACAATGAGCAGTTCTTC. It translates to CAIKSGVTYNEQFF.

In its sample, this clone was seen a few times. The chain couples TRBV13 to TRBJ2-1, with D uncertain. The V end lost 4 bases, the J end lost 2 bases, and 6 bases lay between the germline ends. This CDR3 spans 13 amino acids. Germline V gene sequence: CDR1 PRHDT, CDR2 FYEKMQ (reference sequence). The CDR3 DNA is TGTGCCAGCAGCTCGCAGACCTACAATGAGCAGTTCTTC. Amino acids: CASSSQTYNEQFF.

This sequence joins TRBV7-9 and TRBJ2-7; 8 bases fit TRBD1. The germline CDR1 and CDR2 sequences are SEHNR and FQNEAQ (reference sequence). V was pared by 6 bases and J by 2 bases, with 3 bases of the junction left unmatched. This CDR3 contains 13 residues. CDR3 residues: CASRMDRAYEQYF. In nucleotides, the CDR3 is TGTGCCAGCAGAATGGACAGGGCCTACGAGCAGTACTTC.

This clone was detected once. This chain links TRBV19 with TRBJ2-7, with D possibly being TRBD1 (6 bases). This CDR3 comprises 16 residues. Per the germline V gene, CDR1 is LNHDA and CDR2 is SQIVND (reference sequence). The V end lost 3 bases, the J end lost 2 bases, and 17 bases lay between the germline ends. The CDR3 DNA reads TGTGCCAGTAGTATTTTCGCCGGGACAACGACCTACGAGCAGTACTTC. Amino acids: CASSIFAGTTTYEQYF. Together with reference TRBV19 and TRBJ2-7, the CDR3 gives the full variable domain: DGGITQSPKYLFRKEGQNVTLSCEQNLNHDAMYWYRQDPGQGLRLIYYSQIVNDFQKGDIAEGYSVSREKKESFPLTVTSAQKNPTAFYLCASSIFAGTTTYEQYFGPGTRLTVT.

The chain joins TRBV30 to TRBJ1-1, with D hard to call. This CDR3 comprises 12 residues. V lost 7 bases and J lost 5, with 14 bases in between. The germline V gene has CDR1 GTSNPN and CDR2 SVGIG (reference sequence). The DNA for the CDR3 is TGTGCCTCGGGAAGGGAGCAGACTGAAGCTTTCTTT. This sequence encodes CASGREQTEAFF.

This clone has a handful of counts. The V gene is TRBV10-3, the J gene TRBJ1-5; 7 positions agree with TRBD1. After removal of 2 bases from V and 9 bases from J, the junction contained 7 bases not matched to a gene. Germline-derived CDR1 and CDR2 are ENHRY and SYGVKD. The CDR3 has 14 amino acids. The DNA for the CDR3 is TGTGCCATCAGTGAGGGGGGACAGTCCTCGCCCCAGCATTTT. As protein: CAISEGGQSSPQHF.

CDR3 residues: CASSPTSGVYEQYF. The CDR3, as DNA: TGCGCCAGCAGCCCGACTAGCGGGGTCTACGAGCAGTACTTC. The chain joins TRBV5-1 to TRBJ2-7; 11 bases match TRBD2. In germline, CDR1 is SGHRS, CDR2 YFSETQ. V was pared by 4 bases and J by 3 bases, with 3 bases of the junction left unmatched. The CDR3 spans 14 residues.

The chain employs TRBV28 and TRBJ1-1; unclear D gene. Trimming pared 7 bases from V and 0 bases from J, leaving 12 bases between. Germline V gives CDR1 MDHEN, CDR2 SYDVKM. This CDR3 has 14 residues. The CDR3 nucleotides are TGTGCCAGCATTCTTGGGCAAATGAACACTGAAGCTTTCTTT. Translating gives CASILGQMNTEAFF.

The V and J genes are TRBV7-9 and TRBJ1-1; TRBD1 matches at 7 bases. The germline CDR1 and CDR2 sequences are SEHNR and FQNEAQ (reference sequence). J gave up 0 bases and V 4 bases, and 11 bases lay outside the gene matches. The CDR3 length is 17 residues. CDR3 amino acids: CASSSLRQGRLNTEAFF. The CDR3 coding sequence is TGTGCCAGCAGCTCGCTTAGACAGGGACGATTGAACACTGAAGCTTTCTTT.

The rearrangement joins TRBV6-1 to TRBJ2-5; TRBD1 matches at 10 bases. Looked up from germline, CDR1 is MNHNS and CDR2 is SASEGT. The CDR3 covers 15 residues. V dropped 3 bases and J dropped 5; count of bases not matched to a gene: 6. CDR3 nucleotides: TGTGCCAGCAGTGACACCGGACAGGGGGAGGAGACCCAGTACTTC. Translated, it gives CASSDTGQGEETQYF.

J is TRBJ2-3 and V is TRBV18; 7 bases align to TRBD1. Germline CDR1 is KGHSH and CDR2 is LQKENI. The CDR3 has 16 amino acids. Losses at the gene ends were 5 bases for V and 0 bases for J; bases not matched to a gene: 8. The CDR3 protein is CASSKTGITSTDTQYF. DNA for the CDR3: TGTGCCAGCTCAAAGACAGGGATCACTAGCACAGATACGCAGTATTTT.